Each of the 24 T cell receptor beta chains below was sequenced from the same sample in a study of beta chain features in type 1 diabetes (dated by TCRdb to 2016 to 2019). The method behind the library was the immunoSEQ multiplex PCR assay. The High Capacity cDNA Reverse Transcription Kit was used to reverse transcribe all of the isolated RNA, meaning that expressed TCRB transcripts were what got sequenced. TCRdb mirrors the immuneACCESS table, restricted to in-frame sequences. Some clones are absent from its copies; in checked studies, under half trace to an unresolved V gene, and the reason for the others is unknown. In all, the sample holds about 220,000 clones, and approximately 11% of those were seen once. Of the sample, about 1.2% falls within the top ten clones. Source material: central memory CD4+ T cells from blood. Receptor source: a man aged 18 to 29 in good health.

Of note for this clone: This clone may be a read error of a much larger clone one base away. This rearrangement joins TRBV30 to TRBJ2-7, with 7 bases lining up with TRBD2. The CDR3 loop spans 17 amino acids. The ends lost 4 bases at V and 4 bases at J; junction bases unmatched: 19. Germline assignment: CDR1 GTSNPN and CDR2 SVGIG (reference sequence). The CDR3 nucleotides are TGTGCCTGGACGGGTTGGAGGGCGGGAGCTACTAGGTACGAGCAGTACTTC. This translates into CAWTGWRAGATRYEQYF.

The gene calls are TRBV4-2 and TRBJ2-2; 8 bases are shared with TRBD1. The CDR3 contains 16 residues. The trim removed 1 base at V and 4 bases at J, leaving 5 bases unmatched. Germline loops: CDR1 LGHNA, CDR2 YNFKEQ. The CDR3 spells CASSQGGTGGTGELFF. The CDR3 DNA reads TGTGCCAGCAGCCAAGGGGGGACAGGCGGCACCGGGGAGCTGTTTTTT.

The V gene is TRBV5-4, the J gene TRBJ1-1, with D possibly TRBD1 on 5 matching bases. V was clipped by 3 bases and J by 1 base, with 7 bases between them. From germline, CDR1 is SGHNT and CDR2 YYREEE (reference sequence). This CDR3 is 13 amino acids long. CDR3 amino acids: CASSWGRNTEAFF. The CDR3 DNA reads as TGTGCCAGCAGCTGGGGCAGGAACACTGAAGCTTTCTTT.

V and J are TRBV6-5 and TRBJ2-7, with TRBD2 as a possible D gene (6 bases). The CDR3 is 12 amino acids. The V and J ends lost 4 bases and 5 bases respectively, with 9 bases between them. The germline CDR1 and CDR2 sequences are MNHEY and SVGAGI. The CDR3 DNA sequence: TGTGCCAGCAGTTCCTCGGGGGACGAGCAGTACTTC. This sequence encodes CASSSSGDEQYF.

The rearrangement uses TRBV6-1 and TRBJ2-7; 8 bases are a match to TRBD1. Germline lookup yields CDR1 MNHNS and CDR2 SASEGT. V gave up 7 bases and J gave up 2 bases; unmatched junction bases: 1. The CDR3 loop spans 12 amino acids. CDR3 in DNA: TGTGCCAGCACGGACAGGGCCTACGAGCAGTACTTC. Its protein product is CASTDRAYEQYF.

The V call is TRBV5-1, the J call TRBJ2-2; possibly TRBD2 for D (5 bases). The germline V gene has CDR1 SGHRS and CDR2 YFSETQ. The length of the CDR3 is 15 residues. The V end was cut by 3 bases, the J end by 1 base, with 10 bases between. CDR3 sequence reads: CASSSWAGNTGELFF. For the CDR3, the DNA is TGCGCCAGCAGCTCTTGGGCGGGGAACACCGGGGAGCTGTTTTTT.

The V gene is TRBV29-1, the J gene TRBJ2-7; D may be TRBD2 (6 bases). This CDR3 contains 11 residues. Germline-derived CDR1 and CDR2 are SQVTM and ANQGSEA. V shed 5 bases and J shed 3 bases, with 8 bases lying between them. The CDR3 sequence: CSVSEGYEQYF. Written as DNA, the CDR3 is TGCAGCGTTTCGGAGGGCTACGAGCAGTACTTC.

The chain joins TRBV25-1 to TRBJ2-3; no firm D call. CDR3 length equals 16 residues. V was trimmed by 6 bases and J by 7 bases, leaving 23 bases between them. Germline V gene sequence: CDR1 MGHDK, CDR2 SYGVNS. CDR3 bases: TGTGCCAGCAGCCCAAGAGGCTCCAAAACTCCCCATACGCAGTATTTT. Translation gives CASSPRGSKTPHTQYF. The full variable domain, its missing parts supplied by reference TRBV25-1 and TRBJ2-3, is EADIYQTPRYLVIGTGKKITLECSQTMGHDKMYWYQQDPGMELHLIHYSYGVNSTEKGDLSSESTVSRIRTEHFPLTLESARPSHTSQYLCASSPRGSKTPHTQYFGPGTRLTVL.

There are many counts of this clone. The chain employs TRBV5-6 and TRBJ2-1, with D hard to call. V dropped 0 bases and J dropped 8 bases, with 12 bases sitting between them. The CDR3 has 14 residues. The germline gives CDR1 SGHDT, CDR2 YYEEEE. The CDR3 bases are TGTGCCAGCAGCTTGGGACGCCTTAGGGATGAGCAGTTCTTC. This codes for CASSLGRLRDEQFF.

V is TRBV6-5 and J is TRBJ2-5; weak D call: TRBD2 (6 bases). CDR3 length equals 15 residues. Trimming left V 2 bases short and J 5 bases short, with 15 bases between. Germline assignment: CDR1 MNHEY and CDR2 SVGAGI. CDR3 residues: CASSYGPGGRETQYF. The CDR3, as DNA: TGTGCCAGCAGTTACGGCCCCGGGGGTCGGGAGACCCAGTACTTC.

V usage is TRBV28 and J usage is TRBJ1-5; TRBD1 matches at 8 bases. The CDR3 has 16 amino acids. V lost 2 bases, J lost 6 bases, and 9 bases stayed unmatched. The V gene's germline CDR1 is MDHEN and CDR2 SYDVKM. CDR3 loop: CASSLHLGQGAQPQHF. The CDR3 nucleotides read TGTGCCAGCAGTTTACACCTCGGACAGGGCGCTCAGCCCCAGCATTTT.

The chain carries TRBV30 and TRBJ2-3, with D perhaps TRBD2 (5 bases). Germline loops: CDR1 GTSNPN, CDR2 SVGIG (reference sequence). This CDR3 contains 16 residues. V lost 0 bases and J lost 1, with 14 bases in between. CDR3: CAWSVRGSLGTDTQYF. The CDR3 DNA reads as TGTGCCTGGAGTGTACGGGGATCTTTAGGCACAGATACGCAGTATTTT.

The genes are TRBV18 and TRBJ1-2, with D unclear. CDR1 is KGHSH, CDR2 LQKENI, per germline. The CDR3 is 13 residues long. Trimming removed 8 bases at V and 5 bases at J, with 15 bases between. CDR3 residues: CASADGREYGYTF. In DNA form, the CDR3 reads TGTGCCAGCGCGGACGGGAGGGAGTATGGCTACACCTTC.

The V call is TRBV19, the J call TRBJ2-6, with D perhaps TRBD1 (5 bases). The germline V gene encodes CDR1 LNHDA and CDR2 SQIVND (reference sequence). This CDR3 region has 16 residues. Between the trimmed V and J ends, which lost 6 bases and 0 bases, there was a span of 12 bases. The CDR3 nucleotides read TGTGCCAGTAGGCAGGGCGTCAACTCTGGGGCCAACGTCCTGACTTTC. This encodes CASRQGVNSGANVLTF.

In its sample, this clone was seen a few times. The chain links TRBV15 to TRBJ1-2; D is unresolved. CDR3 length equals 12 residues. V lost 0 bases and J lost 8, with 7 bases in between. CDR1 is LNHNV and CDR2 is YYDKDF in the germline V gene (reference sequence). The CDR3 DNA is TGTGCCACCAGCAGAGATCGGAGCGGCTACACCTTC. Translation: CATSRDRSGYTF.

This clone showed up many times. Other DNA sequences within the sample encode an identical CDR3. This rearrangement joins TRBV7-2 to TRBJ2-7; 8 bases agree with TRBD2. The V gene's germline CDR1 is SGHTA and CDR2 FQGNSA. The CDR3 is 14 residues long. The V and J ends lost 1 base and 2 bases, in that order; junction bases with no gene match: 1. The CDR3 DNA reads TGTGCCAGCAGCTTAGTCGGGAGGGCCTACGAGCAGTACTTC. This translates into CASSLVGRAYEQYF.

This rearrangement joins TRBV5-5 to TRBJ2-3, with D possibly called TRBD1 or TRBD2 (5 bases each). V was trimmed by 5 bases and J by 1 base, leaving 11 bases between them. CDR3 length equals 14 residues. CDR1 and CDR2 from the germline V gene are SGHKS and YYEKEE (reference sequence). CDR3 amino acids: CASRGETRTDTQYF. The CDR3, as DNA: TGTGCCAGCAGGGGGGAAACCCGCACAGATACGCAGTATTTT.

The chain uses TRBV7-2 and TRBJ2-5, with TRBD2 matching over 12 bases. Per germline, CDR1 SGHTA and CDR2 FQGNSA. CDR3 length: 16 amino acids. After removal of 2 bases from V and 11 bases from J, the junction contained 12 bases not matched to a gene. CDR3 nucleotide sequence: TGTGCCAGCAGCTTACACCCGCCGGGACTAGCGGGTGAGCAGTACTTC. It codes for CASSLHPPGLAGEQYF.

V is TRBV7-9 and J is TRBJ2-7; no definite D call. This CDR3 is 12 amino acids long. Germline CDR1 and CDR2: SEHNR and FQNEAQ (reference sequence). Deletions cut 2 bases from V and 3 bases from J, with 5 bases between. The CDR3 is CASSLNNYEQYF. Written as DNA, the CDR3 is TGTGCCAGCAGCTTAAACAACTACGAGCAGTACTTC.

There are many counts of this clone. The rearrangement uses TRBV5-1 and TRBJ2-6; no firm D call. Germline V gene lookup returns CDR1 SGHRS and CDR2 YFSETQ. The CDR3 extends over 16 amino acids. Between the trimmed V and J ends, which lost 0 bases and 0 bases, there was a span of 7 bases. Here the CDR3 DNA reads TGCGCCAGCAGCTTGGAGGTGGGCTCTGGGGCCAACGTCCTGACTTTC. Its translation is CASSLEVGSGANVLTF.

Only a few counts were recorded for this clone. The rearrangement links TRBV29-1 to TRBJ1-2; D possibly corresponds to TRBD1 (5 bases). CDR1 and CDR2 (germline): SQVTM, ANQGSEA. The CDR3 spans 11 residues. V was trimmed by 6 bases and J by 4 bases, leaving 9 bases between them. CDR3 sequence reads: CSVGEFYGYTF. Here the CDR3 DNA reads TGCAGCGTAGGGGAATTCTATGGCTACACCTTC.

This clone was recorded at least ten times. V gene TRBV4-2 combines with J gene TRBJ2-7; no reliable D call. Germline assignment: CDR1 LGHNA and CDR2 YNFKEQ. CDR3 size: 13 residues. V was trimmed by 4 bases and J by 3 bases, leaving 10 bases between them. The CDR3 region has the DNA TGTGCCAGCAGCCGGGAACGACGCTACGAGCAGTACTTC. It encodes CASSRERRYEQYF.

The chain couples TRBV5-6 to TRBJ2-5; 7 bases are shared with TRBD1. CDR3 length: 15 residues. The V and J ends lost 4 bases and 7 bases, in that order; junction bases with no gene match: 13. In germline, CDR1 is SGHDT, CDR2 YYEEEE. CDR3 sequence reads: CASSPDRARAGTQYF. For the CDR3, the DNA is TGTGCCAGCAGCCCCGACAGGGCACGGGCCGGGACCCAGTACTTC.

This sequence joins TRBV6-5 and TRBJ2-3, with TRBD2 identical over 7 bases. Germline lookup yields CDR1 MNHEY and CDR2 SVGAGI. The CDR3 is 12 residues long. Trimming took 11 bases from V and 4 from J; bases not matched to a gene: 6. The DNA for the CDR3 is TGTGCCGCGGGCGGGAGTTCAGATACGCAGTATTTT. Translated, it gives CAAGGSSDTQYF.